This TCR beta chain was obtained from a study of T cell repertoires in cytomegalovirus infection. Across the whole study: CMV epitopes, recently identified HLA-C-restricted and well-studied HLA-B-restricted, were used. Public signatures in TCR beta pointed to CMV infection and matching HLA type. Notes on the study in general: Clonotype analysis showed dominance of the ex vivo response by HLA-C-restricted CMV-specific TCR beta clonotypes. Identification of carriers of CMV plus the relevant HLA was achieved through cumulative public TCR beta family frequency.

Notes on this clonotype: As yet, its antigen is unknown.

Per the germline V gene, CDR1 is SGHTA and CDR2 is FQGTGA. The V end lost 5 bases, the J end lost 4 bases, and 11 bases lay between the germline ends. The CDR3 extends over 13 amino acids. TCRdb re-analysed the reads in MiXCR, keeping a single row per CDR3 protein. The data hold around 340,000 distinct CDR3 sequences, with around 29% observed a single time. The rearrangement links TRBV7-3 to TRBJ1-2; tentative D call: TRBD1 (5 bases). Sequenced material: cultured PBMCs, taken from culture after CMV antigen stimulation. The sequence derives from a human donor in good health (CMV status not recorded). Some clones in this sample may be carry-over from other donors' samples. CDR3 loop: CASSSSGGYGYTF. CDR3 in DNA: TGTGCCAGCAGCAGTTCCGGGGGCTATGGCTACACCTTC.